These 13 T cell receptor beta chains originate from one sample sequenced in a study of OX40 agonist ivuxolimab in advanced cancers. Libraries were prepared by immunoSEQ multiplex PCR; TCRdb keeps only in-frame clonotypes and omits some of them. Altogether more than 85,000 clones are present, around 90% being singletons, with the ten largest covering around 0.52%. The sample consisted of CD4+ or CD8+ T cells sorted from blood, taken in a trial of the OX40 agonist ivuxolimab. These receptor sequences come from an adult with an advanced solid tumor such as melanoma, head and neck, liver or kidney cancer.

The CDR3 region has the DNA TGTGCCAGCAGCTCGAGACGGACCACCAATGAAAAACTGTTTTTT. Its protein is CASSSRRTTNEKLFF. The rearrangement joins TRBV7-9 to TRBJ1-4; D call uncertain. The CDR3 totals 15 residues. V was pared by 4 bases and J by 5 bases, with 14 bases between. The germline CDR1 and CDR2 sequences are SEHNR and FQNEAQ (reference sequence).

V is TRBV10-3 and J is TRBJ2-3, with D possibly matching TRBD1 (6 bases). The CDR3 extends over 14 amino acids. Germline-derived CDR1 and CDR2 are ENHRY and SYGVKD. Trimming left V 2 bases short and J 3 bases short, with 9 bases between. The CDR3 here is CAISEAQGTDTQYF. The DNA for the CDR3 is TGTGCCATCAGTGAGGCCCAGGGGACAGATACGCAGTATTTT.

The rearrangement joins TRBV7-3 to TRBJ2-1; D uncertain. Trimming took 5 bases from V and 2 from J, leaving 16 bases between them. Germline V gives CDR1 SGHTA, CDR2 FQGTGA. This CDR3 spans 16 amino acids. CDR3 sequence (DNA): TGTGCCAGCAGCCCGTCCGATGGTCTTACCTACAATGAGCAGTTCTTC. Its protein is CASSPSDGLTYNEQFF.

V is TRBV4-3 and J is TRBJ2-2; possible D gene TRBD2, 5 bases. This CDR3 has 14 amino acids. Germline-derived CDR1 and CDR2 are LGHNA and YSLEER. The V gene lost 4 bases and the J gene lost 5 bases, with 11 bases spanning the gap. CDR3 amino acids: CASSPGPGTGELFF. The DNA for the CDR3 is TGCGCCAGCAGCCCGGGCCCGGGGACCGGGGAGCTGTTTTTT.

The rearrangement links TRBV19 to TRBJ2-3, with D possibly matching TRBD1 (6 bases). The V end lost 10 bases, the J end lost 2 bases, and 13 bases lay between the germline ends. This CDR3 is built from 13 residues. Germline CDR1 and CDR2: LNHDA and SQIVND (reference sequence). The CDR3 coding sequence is TGTGCCACAAAGGACAGACCCACAGATACGCAGTATTTT. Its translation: CATKDRPTDTQYF.

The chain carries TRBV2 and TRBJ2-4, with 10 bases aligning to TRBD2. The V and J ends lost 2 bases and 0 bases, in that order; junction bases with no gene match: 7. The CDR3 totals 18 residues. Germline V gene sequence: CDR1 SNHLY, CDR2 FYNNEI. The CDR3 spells CASSERLAGDPAKNIQYF. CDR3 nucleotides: TGTGCCAGCAGTGAAAGGCTAGCGGGGGATCCAGCCAAAAACATTCAGTACTTC.

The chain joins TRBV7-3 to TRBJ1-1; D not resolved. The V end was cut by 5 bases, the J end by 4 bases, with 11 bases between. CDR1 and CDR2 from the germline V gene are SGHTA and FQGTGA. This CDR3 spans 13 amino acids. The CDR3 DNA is TGTGCCAGCAGCCTGGATTCGGGCACTGAAGCTTTCTTT. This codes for CASSLDSGTEAFF. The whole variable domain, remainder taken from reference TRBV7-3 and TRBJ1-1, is GAGVSQTPSNKVTEKGKYVELRCDPISGHTALYWYRQSLGQGPEFLIYFQGTGAADDSGLPNDRFFAVRPEGSVSTLKIQRTERGDSAVYLCASSLDSGTEAFFGQGTRLTVV.

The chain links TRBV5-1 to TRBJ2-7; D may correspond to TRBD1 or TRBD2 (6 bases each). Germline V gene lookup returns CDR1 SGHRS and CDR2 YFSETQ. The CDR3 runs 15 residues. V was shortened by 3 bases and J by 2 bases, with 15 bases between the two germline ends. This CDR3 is CASSSSGGGTYEQYF. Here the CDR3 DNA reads TGCGCCAGCAGCTCCTCAGGAGGGGGGACCTACGAGCAGTACTTC.

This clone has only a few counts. CDR3 in DNA: TGCGCCAGCAGTCCGGGTAGGGAAGGAAAAAAACTGTTTTTT. Translating it yields CASSPGREGKKLFF. V gene TRBV4-3 combines with J gene TRBJ1-4, with D hard to call. Germline V gene lookup returns CDR1 LGHNA and CDR2 YSLEER. V was trimmed by 6 bases and J by 9 bases, leaving 17 bases between them. This CDR3 comprises 14 residues.

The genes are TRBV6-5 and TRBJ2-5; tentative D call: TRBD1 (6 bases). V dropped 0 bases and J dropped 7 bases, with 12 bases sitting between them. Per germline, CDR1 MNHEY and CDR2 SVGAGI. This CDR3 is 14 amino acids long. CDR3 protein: CASSYSTGSVTQYF. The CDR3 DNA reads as TGTGCCAGCAGTTACTCTACAGGGTCCGTGACCCAGTACTTC.

The CDR3 sequence is CASSLRRMNTEAFF. CDR3 in DNA: TGTGCCAGCAGCCTTCGGCGGATGAACACTGAAGCTTTCTTT. V is TRBV11-2 and J is TRBJ1-1; D unresolved. The germline V gene encodes CDR1 SGHAT and CDR2 FQNNGV. V gave up 5 bases and J gave up 0 bases, with 10 bases separating them. The CDR3 is 14 amino acids.

CDR3 sequence reads: CASSRPGQAYNEQFF. CDR3 nucleotides: TGTGCCAGCAGCCGACCGGGACAGGCCTACAATGAGCAGTTCTTC. This chain connects TRBV7-9 to TRBJ2-1; 8 bases agree with TRBD1. The CDR3 totals 15 residues. Germline-derived CDR1 and CDR2 are SEHNR and FQNEAQ (reference sequence). V gave up 5 bases and J gave up 2 bases; unmatched junction bases: 5.

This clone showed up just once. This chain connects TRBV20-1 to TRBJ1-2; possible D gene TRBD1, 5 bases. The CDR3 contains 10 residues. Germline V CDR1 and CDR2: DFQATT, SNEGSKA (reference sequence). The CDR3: CSDSRDPYTF. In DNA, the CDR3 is TGCAGCGACAGCCGAGACCCCTACACCTTC.